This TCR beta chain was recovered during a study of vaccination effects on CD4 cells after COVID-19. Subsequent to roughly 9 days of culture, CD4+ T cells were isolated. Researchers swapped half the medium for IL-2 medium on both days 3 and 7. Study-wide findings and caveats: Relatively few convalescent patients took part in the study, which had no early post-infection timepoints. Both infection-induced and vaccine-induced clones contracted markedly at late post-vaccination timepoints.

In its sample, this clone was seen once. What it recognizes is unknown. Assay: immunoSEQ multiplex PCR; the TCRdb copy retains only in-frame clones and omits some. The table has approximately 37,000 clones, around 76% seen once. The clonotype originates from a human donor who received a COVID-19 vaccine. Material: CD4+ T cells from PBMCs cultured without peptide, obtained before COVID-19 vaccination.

CDR3 amino acids: CASSFRGRIEDGELFF. The DNA for the CDR3 is TGCGCCAGCAGCTTTCGTGGTCGGATCGAAGACGGGGAGCTGTTTTTT. This sequence joins TRBV5-1 and TRBJ2-2, with D unresolved. Germline V CDR1 and CDR2: SGHRS, YFSETQ. Trimming shortened V by 2 bases and J by 7 bases, and 18 bases separated the two germline ends. The CDR3 runs to 16 residues.